Below, 30 T cell receptor beta chains from the same sample are listed, as sequenced in a study of T-cell memory formation after mild COVID-19. TCRdb used MiXCR to reprocess the 5' RACE reads, holding one entry per CDR3 protein. The data contain about 110,000 distinct CDR3 sequences, about 24% of them singletons. Sequences were obtained from PBMCs or a T cell subset sorted from them (not recorded which). The receptors come from a man younger than 35 who had mild COVID-19 (a few samples of this study predate the infection). Cell type and time point are not known.

The chain uses TRBV19 and TRBJ2-5, with a possible D match to TRBD1 (5 bases). CDR3 length: 15 amino acids. V gave up 5 bases and J gave up 1 base, with 14 bases separating them. Germline V gene lookup returns CDR1 LNHDA and CDR2 SQIVND (reference sequence). CDR3 in amino acids: CASSPSSGFQETQYF. CDR3 bases: TGTGCCAGTAGTCCGTCCTCAGGGTTCCAAGAGACCCAGTACTTC.

This clonotype was seen only a few times. The CDR3 loop reads CASIQRDKNYEQYV. The CDR3 nucleotides are TGTGCCAGCATTCAACGGGACAAGAACTACGAGCAGTACGTC. The gene calls are TRBV12-3 or TRBV12-4 and TRBJ2-7; possible D gene TRBD1, 6 bases. V dropped 7 bases and J dropped 3 bases, with 16 bases sitting between them. The CDR3 contains 14 residues.

The rearrangement uses TRBV5-1 and TRBJ2-6; D not resolved. Trimming stripped 5 bases from V and 1 base from J, with 10 bases between. CDR3 length equals 15 residues. Germline-derived CDR1 and CDR2 are SGHRS and YFSETQ. The CDR3 region is CASSPIGSGANVLTF. The CDR3 DNA reads TGCGCCAGCAGTCCAATCGGTTCTGGGGCCAACGTCCTGACTTTC.

This clonotype occurred a few times. The chain employs TRBV12-3 or TRBV12-4 and TRBJ1-1; tentatively, D is TRBD1 (5 bases). CDR3 length: 15 residues. The germline V and J ends were trimmed by 7 bases and 3 bases, with 18 bases remaining between them. CDR3 nucleotides: TGTGCCAGCACCCTCTGGCGGGGCACGGACACTGAAGCTTTCTTT. Translated: CASTLWRGTDTEAFF.

This clonotype has just a few counts. V gene TRBV7-3 combines with J gene TRBJ2-7; 7 positions agree with TRBD1. This CDR3 region has 13 residues. CDR1 is SGHTA and CDR2 is FQGTGA in the germline V gene. J lost 7 bases, V lost 3 bases, and 6 bases had no gene match. CDR3 DNA sequence: TGTGCCAGCAGCTTGCGGACAGGTGGGGAGCAGTACTTC. It specifies CASSLRTGGEQYF.

The chain carries TRBV6-6 and TRBJ2-1; the match to TRBD1 covers 7 bases. This CDR3 has 15 residues. Germline V gene sequence: CDR1 MNHNY, CDR2 SVGAGI (reference sequence). V was pared by 0 bases and J by 7 bases, with 6 bases of the junction left unmatched. The CDR3 spells CASSYSQGVGNEQFF. In nucleotides, the CDR3 is TGTGCCAGCAGTTACTCGCAGGGGGTGGGGAATGAGCAGTTCTTC.

The chain employs TRBV5-1 and TRBJ1-1, with 8 bases identical to TRBD1. This CDR3 is built from 15 residues. The germline CDR1 and CDR2 sequences are SGHRS and YFSETQ. J was trimmed by 3 bases and V by 4 bases; bases with no gene match: 8. This CDR3 reads CASSATGARDTEAFF. Here the CDR3 DNA reads TGCGCCAGCAGCGCGACAGGGGCAAGGGACACTGAAGCTTTCTTT.

CDR3 sequence: CASSLTGTGITEAFF. The CDR3 coding sequence is TGTGCCAGCAGTTTGACCGGGACAGGGATCACTGAAGCTTTCTTT. This chain connects TRBV6-6 to TRBJ1-1, with 9 bases matching TRBD1. Germline CDR1 is MNHNY and CDR2 is SVGAGI (reference sequence). The junction had 7 bases not matched to a gene; V was cut back by 4 bases and J by 4 bases. This CDR3 has 15 amino acids.

The V gene is TRBV7-9, the J gene TRBJ2-5; 8 bases match TRBD1. This CDR3 region has 15 residues. CDR1 and CDR2 from the germline V gene are SEHNR and FQNEAQ (reference sequence). The ends lost 0 bases at V and 5 bases at J; junction bases unmatched: 5. The chain's CDR3 is CASSLAPGGYETQYF. CDR3 coding DNA: TGTGCCAGCAGCTTAGCCCCAGGGGGCTATGAGACCCAGTACTTC.

V is TRBV12-3 or TRBV12-4 and J is TRBJ2-5; TRBD2 might be the D (5 bases). The ends were cut back, 5 bases at V and 0 bases at J, with 10 bases in the middle. The CDR3 loop spans 14 amino acids. For the CDR3, the DNA is TGTGCCAGCAGTCACCCCGGGGACCAAGAGACCCAGTACTTC. Its protein product is CASSHPGDQETQYF.

The rearrangement joins TRBV6-2 or TRBV6-3 to TRBJ1-2; a weak D match, TRBD1 (5 bases). Germline-derived CDR1 and CDR2 are MNHEY and SVGEGT. With 2 bases removed from V and 8 bases from J, the gap between germline ends came to 12 bases. The CDR3 is 13 residues long. The CDR3 sequence is CASSYREGVGYTF. The CDR3 nucleotides read TGTGCCAGCAGTTACCGAGAAGGGGTCGGCTACACCTTC.

This clonotype showed up just a few times. The chain couples TRBV12-3 or TRBV12-4 to TRBJ1-1; D gene ambiguous. Trimming removed 1 base from V and 4 bases from J, with 4 bases in between. There are 12 residues in the CDR3. This CDR3 reads CASSLGITEAFF. CDR3 bases: TGTGCCAGCAGTTTAGGTATCACTGAAGCTTTCTTT.

This clonotype was seen only a few times. The chain joins TRBV7-6 to TRBJ1-4; TRBD1 aligns across 9 bases. The germline V gene has CDR1 SGHVS and CDR2 FNYEAQ. The J segment lost 8 bases and the V segment lost 4 bases, leaving 5 bases of the junction unmatched. The CDR3 is 14 amino acids. The CDR3 nucleotides read TGTGCCAGCAGCTCTCGGACAGGGGAAGAAAAACTGTTTTTT. Its translation is CASSSRTGEEKLFF.

This clonotype was observed many times. V usage is TRBV9 and J usage is TRBJ2-1; 9 positions match TRBD2. Losses at the gene ends were 3 bases for V and 3 bases for J; bases not matched to a gene: 4. Germline V gene lookup returns CDR1 SGDLS and CDR2 YYNGEE. The CDR3 length is 15 residues. The CDR3 sequence: CASSAGTSLYNEQFF. DNA for the CDR3: TGTGCCAGCAGCGCCGGGACTAGCCTCTACAATGAGCAGTTCTTC. The full variable domain, completed using reference TRBV9 and TRBJ2-1, is DSGVTQTPKHLITATGQRVTLRCSPRSGDLSVYWYQQSLDQGLQFLIQYYNGEERAKGNILERFSAQQFPDLHSELNLSSLELGDSALYFCASSAGTSLYNEQFFGPGTRLTVL.

In this sample, this clonotype turned up a few times. V usage is TRBV5-5 and J usage is TRBJ1-1; no clear D gene. Trimming cost V 4 bases and J 1 base, with 11 bases left between them. This CDR3 region has 14 residues. CDR1 SGHKS and CDR2 YYEKEE come from the germline V gene (reference sequence). The CDR3 bases are TGTGCCAGCAGCGCTACATGGGCGAACACTGAAGCTTTCTTT. Residues: CASSATWANTEAFF.

This rearrangement joins TRBV29-1 to TRBJ2-7; the D gene could be TRBD1 or TRBD2 (5 bases each). V was pared by 0 bases and J by 6 bases, with 21 bases between. Germline CDR1 reads SQVTM; CDR2 reads ANQGSEA. CDR3 size: 16 residues. As DNA, the CDR3 is TGCAGCGTTGAAGACGGGGCCCCATCCTCCATCCCCGAGCAGTACTTC. Translating it yields CSVEDGAPSSIPEQYF.

This clonotype was seen only a few times. The rearrangement joins TRBV7-7 to TRBJ2-3; TRBD1 might be the D (6 bases). Per germline, CDR1 SSHAT and CDR2 FNYEAQ (reference sequence). V was pared by 2 bases and J by 2 bases, with 11 bases between. The CDR3 runs to 15 residues. This chain's CDR3 is CASSLSQGHTDTQYF. The CDR3 DNA reads TGTGCCAGCAGCTTATCGCAGGGACACACAGATACGCAGTATTTT.

The CDR3 is CASSYEAGTYEQYV. CDR3 bases: TGTGCCAGCAGTTACGAGGCAGGGACCTACGAGCAGTACGTC. The rearrangement uses TRBV6-6 and TRBJ2-7; tentative D call: TRBD1 (5 bases). V dropped 2 bases and J dropped 2 bases, with 10 bases sitting between them. Looked up from germline, CDR1 is MNHNY and CDR2 is SVGAGI (reference sequence). The CDR3 has 14 amino acids.

The V and J genes are TRBV28 and TRBJ2-7, with 8 bases matching TRBD1. This CDR3 region has 15 residues. Germline V gene lookup returns CDR1 MDHEN and CDR2 SYDVKM. The V gene end was trimmed by 6 bases and the J gene end by 0 bases; junction bases not matched to a gene: 7. CDR3: CASRPDRELSYEQYV. The CDR3 DNA is TGTGCCAGCAGACCGGACAGGGAACTCTCCTACGAGCAGTACGTC.

This clonotype showed up just a few times. The rearrangement links TRBV29-1 to TRBJ2-1; 8 bases are a match to TRBD1. Trimming at V came to 6 bases and at J to 10 bases, leaving 2 bases not matched to a gene. CDR3 length equals 10 residues. Germline V lookup: CDR1 SQVTM, CDR2 ANQGSEA. The CDR3 DNA follows: TGCAGCGTAAGGACAGGGGAGCAGTTCTTC. This sequence encodes CSVRTGEQFF.

Many counts were recorded for this clonotype. The chain recombines TRBV11-2 with TRBJ2-7, with D unclear. This CDR3 contains 14 residues. Germline V gene data show CDR1 as SGHAT and CDR2 as FQNNGV. Between the trimmed V and J ends, which lost 3 bases and 0 bases, there was a span of 9 bases. CDR3: CASSFPVSSYEQYF. In DNA, the CDR3 is TGTGCCAGCAGCTTCCCGGTGAGCTCCTACGAGCAGTACTTC. Supplemented by reference TRBV11-2 and TRBJ2-7, the full variable domain reads EAGVAQSPRYKIIEKRQSVAFWCNPISGHATLYWYQQILGQGPKLLIQFQNNGVVDDSQLPKDRFSAERLKGVDSTLKIQPAKLEDSAVYLCASSFPVSSYEQYFGPGTRLTVT.

The chain employs TRBV14 and TRBJ2-1, with 11 nucleotides matching TRBD2. This CDR3 is 15 amino acids long. CDR1 is SGHDN and CDR2 is FVKESK in the germline V gene. Unmatched junction bases numbered 5, after V lost 4 bases and J lost 6 bases. This CDR3 is CASSLLAGALNEQFF. As DNA, the CDR3 is TGTGCCAGCAGCCTACTAGCGGGGGCACTCAATGAGCAGTTCTTC.

In this sample, this clonotype turned up a few times. The chain has TRBV7-9 and TRBJ2-2, with TRBD1 matching 10 bases. Trimming cost V 5 bases and J 5 bases; bases outside gene matches: 11. CDR1 is SEHNR, CDR2 FQNEAQ, per germline (reference sequence). This CDR3 region has 17 residues. CDR3 amino acids: CASSDYRDRGITGELFF. CDR3 coding DNA: TGTGCCAGCAGCGATTACCGGGACAGGGGAATAACCGGGGAGCTGTTTTTT.

A few counts support this clonotype. The CDR3 loop reads CASRRPGETQYF. CDR3 sequence (DNA): TGTGCCAGCCGCCGGCCGGGAGAGACCCAGTACTTC. V usage is TRBV14 and J usage is TRBJ2-5; D uncertain. Germline CDR1 and CDR2: SGHDN and FVKESK. The CDR3 consists of 12 residues. The V end was cut by 8 bases, the J end by 4 bases, with 11 bases between.

This clonotype was counted only a few times. For the CDR3, the DNA is TGCGCCAGCAGCCCAGCCGGGAGAAATAGCAATCAGCCCCAGCATTTT. Amino acid sequence: CASSPAGRNSNQPQHF. This chain joins TRBV4-1 and TRBJ1-5; D unresolved. There are 16 residues in the CDR3. The germline V and J ends were trimmed by 4 bases and 0 bases, with 13 bases remaining between them. Looked up from germline, CDR1 is MGHRA and CDR2 is YSYEKL.

This chain links TRBV19 with TRBJ1-4, with unresolved D. V lost 4 bases and J 5 bases, leaving 2 bases between the germline ends. Germline loops: CDR1 LNHDA, CDR2 SQIVND (reference sequence). The CDR3 runs 11 residues. This CDR3 is CASSTNEKLFF. CDR3 nucleotides: TGTGCCAGTAGTACGAATGAAAAACTGTTTTTT.

V is TRBV18 and J is TRBJ2-7; no clear D. There are 15 residues in the CDR3. The V end lost 8 bases, the J end lost 2 bases, and 19 bases lay between the germline ends. In germline, CDR1 is KGHSH, CDR2 LQKENI. As DNA, the CDR3 is TGTGCCAGCGCACTGAGGACCCAGATTCCCTACGAGCAGTACTTC. Amino acids: CASALRTQIPYEQYF. The variable domain in full, with the rest retrieved from reference TRBV18 and TRBJ2-7, is NAGVMQNPRHLVRRRGQEARLRCSPMKGHSHVYWYRQLPEEGLKFMVYLQKENIIDESGMPKERFSAEFPKEGPSILRIQQVVRGDSAAYFCASALRTQIPYEQYFGPGTRLTVT.

V and J are TRBV7-9 and TRBJ1-2; D gene unclear. In germline, CDR1 is SEHNR, CDR2 FQNEAQ (reference sequence). CDR3 length: 14 amino acids. The V gene lost 4 bases and the J gene lost 8 bases, with 17 bases spanning the gap. CDR3 nucleotides: TGTGCCAGCAGCTGGACGGAAGCGGGCGGCGGCTACACCTTC. It is translated as CASSWTEAGGGYTF.

This clonotype was counted a few times. The J gene is TRBJ2-3, the V gene TRBV7-9; D gene uncertain. From germline, CDR1 is SEHNR and CDR2 FQNEAQ (reference sequence). This CDR3 comprises 15 residues. Trimming pared 3 bases from V and 4 bases from J, leaving 14 bases between. The CDR3, as DNA: TGTGCCAGCAGCTTTTCGGCCCTTGTGGCAGATACGCAGTATTTT. It translates to CASSFSALVADTQYF.

The rearrangement links TRBV7-9 to TRBJ2-3; perhaps D is TRBD1 or TRBD2 (5 bases each). The germline CDR1 and CDR2 sequences are SEHNR and FQNEAQ (reference sequence). Trimming removed 0 bases at V and 1 base at J, with 8 bases between. This CDR3 spans 15 amino acids. The CDR3 region has the DNA TGTGCCAGCAGCTTAGCTCAGGGAGGCACAGATACGCAGTATTTT. As protein: CASSLAQGGTDTQYF.